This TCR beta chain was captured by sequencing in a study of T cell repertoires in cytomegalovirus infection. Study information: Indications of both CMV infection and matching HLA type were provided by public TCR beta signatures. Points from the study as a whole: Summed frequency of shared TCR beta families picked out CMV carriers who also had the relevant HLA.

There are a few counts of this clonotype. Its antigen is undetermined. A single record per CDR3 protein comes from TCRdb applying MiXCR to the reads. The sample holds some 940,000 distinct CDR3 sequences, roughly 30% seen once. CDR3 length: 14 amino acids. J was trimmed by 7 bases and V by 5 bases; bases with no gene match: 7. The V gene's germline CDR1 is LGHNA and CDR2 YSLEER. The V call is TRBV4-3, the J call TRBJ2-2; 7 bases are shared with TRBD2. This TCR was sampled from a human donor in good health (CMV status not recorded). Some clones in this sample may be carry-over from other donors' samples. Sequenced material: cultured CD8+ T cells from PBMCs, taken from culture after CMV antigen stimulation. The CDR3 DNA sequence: TGCGCCAGCAGCGGGGAGGGAAGGATCGGGGAGCTGTTTTTT. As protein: CASSGEGRIGELFF.